This T cell receptor (beta chain) was recorded in a study of blood T cell repertoires in COVID-19 (dated by TCRdb to 2020 to 2022). Regarding the complete study: The collaborator samples originated in the United States, Italy and Spain and spanned the acute and convalescent phases of COVID-19. Where available, HLA class I and class II types were obtained from metadata supplied by the sample provider rather than from assay-based typing. A de-identified subject ID, COVID-19 status, age in years and sex were almost always included in the sample metadata. Samples came from the ongoing ImmuneRACE study (first 160 participants) plus 1,254 subjects from 6 global collaborators. A freely available public database, intended as a resource for researchers studying the immune response to SARS-CoV-2, is where the repertoires were released. Deeply sampled blood TCRbeta repertoires from subjects exposed to, actively infected with, or recovered from COVID-19 were included in the dataset. The prospective study material was composed of cDNA or gDNA derived from T cells, B-cell-depleted T cells, or PBMCs. General study outcomes and caveats: Clinical and demographic metadata were provided uncurated, with the amount varying by source and participant.

About this clone: Its antigen remains unidentified. Base qualities are missing; no much larger clone stands one base away.

CDR1 and CDR2 are drawn from the germline V gene (reference sequence): LNHNV, YYDKDF. Trimming removed 0 bases from V and 0 bases from J, leaving 15 bases between the germline ends. The CDR3, cysteine through phenylalanine, is 18 amino acids long. CDR3 DNA only is kept here, 54 bases in frame from base 1. Enrolling through a virtual design, the prospective study's participants ranged in age from roughly 18 to 89 years and lived across about two dozen United States geographic areas. In the prospective study, cohorts were assigned on the basis of participant-reported clinical history obtained from a screening survey and a study questionnaire. Recovered participants in ImmuneRACE Cohort 3 were defined as having two consecutive negative NP/OP PCR tests, clearance from a healthcare professional, or resolution of symptoms. In the prospective study, mobile phlebotomists collected whole blood, serum and a nasopharyngeal or oropharyngeal swab from each participant. Participants in the prospective study had the option to provide additional blood draws and questionnaires over a roughly 2-month period. Before DNA extraction, prospective study blood samples were shipped either frozen or at room temperature.

TCRbeta CDR3 regions were amplified from genomic DNA using the immunoSEQ Assay, a bias-controlled multiplex PCR. As for how the authors treated the data: Within the assay, amplification of reference gene primers was used to estimate how many nucleated cells each sample contained. To quantify the absolute abundance of each unique TCRbeta CDR3 rearrangement, sequence reads were collapsed and filtered. For each sample, productive Simpson clonality was calculated as the square root of Simpson's diversity index across productive rearrangements. TCRdb took over this immuneACCESS table, retaining in-frame rearrangements with V and J assigned. Such tables are incomplete; in checked studies, under half of the missing clones stem from an unresolved V gene, and the remainder is unexplained. V, J and clone size reflect that table, while D and trimming were determined from the DNA. The sample has fewer than 350,000 clones on record, 75% to 90% of them singletons. The ten top clones hold roughly 2% of the sample.

Rearrangement joined TRBV15 to TRBJ1-3; the D gene remains uncertain. The sequence was obtained from a man aged 25-45 years who had recovered from COVID-19. The material sequenced was PBMCs or T cells enriched from blood (not recorded which). The DNA sequence is given as TGTGCCACCAGCAGAGATCTTTTGGACTTCGTCTCTGGAAACACCATATATTTT. Translated, it reads CATSRDLLDFVSGNTIYF.